The present entry profiles one T cell receptor (beta chain) with its context. This sample is drawn from a study of blood T cell repertoires in COVID-19. Germline CDR1 SGHDT, CDR2 YYEEEE. The ends were cut back, 5 bases at V and 0 bases at J, with 20 bases in the middle. The CDR3 sequence is 17 residues long. Profiled with immunoSEQ multiplex PCR; TCRdb holds only in-frame clones, not every one. There are 150,000 to 200,000 clones in the sample; approximately 78% occur only once, and roughly a tenth lies in the top ten. The source of this sequence is a human donor in a cohort sampled during active COVID-19. The gene calls are TRBV5-6 and TRBJ1-1; D unresolved. Sequences were obtained from peripheral blood. The CDR3 nucleotides are TGTGCCAGCAGTCCGAGGCGTATCTTGACTATGAACACTGAAGCTTTCTTT. This codes for CASSPRRILTMNTEAFF.